Listed below are T cell receptor beta chains from one sample, sequenced in a study of monozygotic twins with inflammatory bowel disease. TCRdb re-called the 5' RACE reads; one entry per CDR3 protein, DNA not given. This table lists fewer than 350,000 distinct CDR3 sequences. The sample consisted of blood. The source is a human donor with ulcerative colitis or Crohn's disease, or a healthy co-twin of an affected twin (not recorded which). Each CDR3 is given with its conserved first and last residue.

cdr3_aa: CASSRLAGVKGEQFF
v_call: TRBV6-1
j_call: TRBJ2-1

cdr3_aa: CASSLSGSYNEQFF
v_call: TRBV7-3
j_call: TRBJ2-1

cdr3_aa: CARSGAGGRGTGELFF
v_call: TRBV5-3
j_call: TRBJ2-2

cdr3_aa: CASSAGEGGGNQPQHF
v_call: TRBV2
j_call: TRBJ1-5

cdr3_aa: CASSAREPAYNEQFF
v_call: TRBV5-1
j_call: TRBJ2-1

cdr3_aa: CSARDRWTGGETQYF
v_call: TRBV20-1
j_call: TRBJ2-5

cdr3_aa: CASSPSGGHYGYTF
v_call: TRBV9
j_call: TRBJ1-2

cdr3_aa: CASSLLMGPGYQETQYF
v_call: TRBV11-2
j_call: TRBJ2-5

cdr3_aa: CSVEGGGTGLGETQYF
v_call: TRBV29-1
j_call: TRBJ2-5

cdr3_aa: CASSDWTGANEKLFF
v_call: TRBV25-1
j_call: TRBJ1-4

cdr3_aa: CASSVDGGGETQYF
v_call: TRBV9
j_call: TRBJ2-5

cdr3_aa: CASSEAGGTYEQYF
v_call: TRBV6-1
j_call: TRBJ2-7

cdr3_aa: CASSSPLGWYF
v_call: TRBV6-2/TRBV6-3
j_call: TRBJ2-5

cdr3_aa: CASSSLGVSYEQYF
v_call: TRBV28
j_call: TRBJ2-7

cdr3_aa: CATSFTAYRGETQYF
v_call: TRBV15
j_call: TRBJ2-5

cdr3_aa: CASSLRRGGTGELFF
v_call: TRBV12-3/TRBV12-4
j_call: TRBJ2-2

cdr3_aa: CASSLSSRGYTGELFF
v_call: TRBV28
j_call: TRBJ2-2

cdr3_aa: CASSLWGTSGRSGQETQYF
v_call: TRBV5-1
j_call: TRBJ2-5

cdr3_aa: CASSARQGAWTEAFF
v_call: TRBV3-1
j_call: TRBJ1-1

cdr3_aa: CASRKPGPGETQYF
v_call: TRBV12-3/TRBV12-4
j_call: TRBJ2-5

cdr3_aa: CASSLDNSVSYEQYF
v_call: TRBV5-1
j_call: TRBJ2-7

cdr3_aa: CASANGGPYNEQFF
v_call: TRBV6-1
j_call: TRBJ2-1

cdr3_aa: CASSLVGANYEQYF
v_call: TRBV12-3/TRBV12-4
j_call: TRBJ2-7

cdr3_aa: CASSSRETQYF
v_call: TRBV6-5
j_call: TRBJ2-5

cdr3_aa: CASSSNLGNRFF
v_call: TRBV28
j_call: TRBJ2-1

cdr3_aa: CSVEDQGEYQETQYF
v_call: TRBV29-1
j_call: TRBJ2-5

cdr3_aa: CASSLGMTSRETQYF
v_call: TRBV11-2
j_call: TRBJ2-5

cdr3_aa: CASSSRTGRGYTF
v_call: TRBV12-3/TRBV12-4
j_call: TRBJ1-2

cdr3_aa: CASSYLTPGGEKLFF
v_call: TRBV6-5
j_call: TRBJ1-4

cdr3_aa: CASSLEGEAFF
v_call: TRBV5-6
j_call: TRBJ1-1

cdr3_aa: CASSNPDRHYYGYTF
v_call: TRBV7-2
j_call: TRBJ1-2

cdr3_aa: CASSRQSFQETQYF
v_call: TRBV7-9
j_call: TRBJ2-5

cdr3_aa: CASSYTKTPGLAGYEYPYNEQFF
v_call: TRBV6-2/TRBV6-3
j_call: TRBJ2-1

cdr3_aa: CASSPQTGVGANVLTF
v_call: TRBV7-8
j_call: TRBJ2-6

cdr3_aa: CASSLGVWTILPRNEQYF
v_call: TRBV11-1
j_call: TRBJ2-7

cdr3_aa: CASSPRDNGDTQYF
v_call: TRBV5-5
j_call: TRBJ2-3

cdr3_aa: CASTPNPGTEAFF
v_call: TRBV2
j_call: TRBJ1-1

cdr3_aa: CSASSRAGANVLTF
v_call: TRBV20-1
j_call: TRBJ2-6

cdr3_aa: CSVEVVGRGETQYF
v_call: TRBV29-1
j_call: TRBJ2-5

cdr3_aa: CASRDPLPPGELFF
v_call: TRBV6-1
j_call: TRBJ2-2

cdr3_aa: CASSLISGWYNEQFF
v_call: TRBV28
j_call: TRBJ2-1

cdr3_aa: CASSVGTRETQYF
v_call: TRBV2
j_call: TRBJ2-5

cdr3_aa: CASSPDITNYGYTF
v_call: TRBV4-1
j_call: TRBJ1-2

cdr3_aa: CASSGSREQRTYEQYF
v_call: TRBV11-2
j_call: TRBJ2-7

cdr3_aa: CAISESGLAMNTGELFF
v_call: TRBV10-3
j_call: TRBJ2-2

cdr3_aa: CASSPLNYNEQFF
v_call: TRBV5-8
j_call: TRBJ2-1

cdr3_aa: CATSQRGAAEAFF
v_call: TRBV15
j_call: TRBJ1-1